The TCR beta chain under discussion was sequenced for a study of vaccination effects on CD4 cells after COVID-19. Study-wide background: The cohort was immunized with two doses of either the BNT162b2 or mRNA-1273 vaccine. General study points: Missing from the study were early post-infection timepoints, and its convalescent patients were few.

This clone was seen only once. Its antigen remains unknown. Antigen-specific CD4+ T cell clonotypes were called by their expansion after viral peptide-pool culture in ViraFEST. CD4+ T cells were isolated after less than 13 days of culture. Vaccinated recipients, who were negative for nucleocapsid antibodies, had no history of SARS-CoV-2 infection. Culturing of 1.5 million to 2.5 million PBMC per well took place with roughly 10 IU/ml IL-2 and about 9.3 ug/ml peptides. Days 3 and 7 saw half the medium replaced with IL-2 medium. This CDR3 comprises 14 residues. V was cut by 0 bases and J by 0 bases, with 6 bases left in between. Germline V gives CDR1 GTSNPN, CDR2 SVGIG (reference sequence). Measured with immunoSEQ multiplex PCR; TCRdb has only the in-frame clones, and not every one. The sample contains some 41,000 clones, about three fifths of which appear only once.

Here the sequenced sample was CD4+ T cells from PBMCs cultured with HCoV-OC43 spike peptides, taken before COVID-19 vaccination. As to subset: HCoV-OC43 spike overlapping peptide pool stimulation. This chain joins TRBV30 and TRBJ1-3; D is unresolved. The receptor was derived from a human donor who received a COVID-19 vaccine. The DNA of the CDR3 is TGTGCCTGGAGTGTTTCCCACTCTGGAAACACCATATATTTT. It yields the protein CAWSVSHSGNTIYF. Full variable domain (remainder filled in from reference TRBV30 and TRBJ1-3): SQTIHQWPATLVQPVGSPLSLECTVEGTSNPNLYWYRQAAGRGLQLLFYSVGIGQISSEVPQNLSASRPQDRQFILSSKKLLLSDSGFYLCAWSVSHSGNTIYFGEGSWLTVV.